Detailed here is one T cell receptor (beta chain). It lacks a known antigen. Within one base of it there is no much larger clone, and no base qualities were kept. The data stem from a study of identical twins (dated by TCRdb to 2016 to 2017). The study in broad terms: TCR alpha and beta repertoires from monozygotic twins, unrelated adults of various ages and cord blood were deep-sequenced to test whether fetal clonotypes persist. Replicate twin experiments were performed at different times using different library preparation protocols to rule out contamination.

V lost 2 bases and J lost 4 bases; the stretch between them is 11 bases long. Sequences DFQATT (CDR1) and SNEGSKA (CDR2) are obtained from the germline V gene (reference sequence). Measured from the cysteine to the phenylalanine, the CDR3 is 13 residues long. The kept DNA is CDR3 alone, 39 bases in frame from the first base. General conclusions and limits of the study: Zero-insertion analyses could be partly confounded by invariant T cells such as MAIT and iNKT, though diverse VJ usage argued against such confounding for most clonotypes. Fewer insertions were carried by abundant cord blood beta clonotypes, a similar but weaker trend appeared in young adult naive repertoires, and no such trend appeared in memory repertoires. Compared with coincidental sharing between unrelated individuals, out-of-frame TCR alpha sequences shared between twins showed an excess of sequences with low generation probability. Because the same donors could not be followed over many years, the conclusions depended on cross-sectional statistical analysis. In monozygotic twins, recombination models systematically underestimated out-of-frame TCR alpha sharing, but the models matched the sharing seen between unrelated individuals. A weaker excess of twin sharing was found in beta out-of-frame sequences because the signal-to-noise ratio was lowered by fewer shared sequences.

Receptors were amplified or captured by 5' RACE. This sample was sequenced with an Illumina HiSeq 2000. A universal primer binding site was introduced by template switching, and a unique molecular identifier was present in the final cDNA, enabling accurate counting of TCR cDNA molecules. First-strand cDNA for TCR alpha and beta chains was synthesized from specific primers in the conserved constant-segment region. To control for contamination, every cDNA library carried two barcodes: a SMART-Mk sample barcode plus Illumina barcodes. TruSeq adapter sequences and Illumina sample barcodes were added in two successive PCR steps. Sequencing of the TCR alpha and beta cDNA libraries was done on the Illumina HiSeq platform using custom primers. The study's processing was this. MiGEC processed the raw reads to extract unique molecular identifiers, while MiXCR was used to determine the CDR3 positions. Recombination models were inferred per individual with the repgenHMM and IGoR tools using an EM algorithm. Shared clonotypes were analyzed with the tcR package in R, and sharing was normalized by the product of cloneset sizes. To study raw recombination free of thymic and clonal selection effects, out-of-frame nonproductive sequences were analyzed. TCRdb trimmed the raw reads at Q25, called clones with MiXCR and kept productive beta chains. CDR3 protein duplicates are merged, each entry listing the most common genes and DNA. These V and J calls rely on TCRdb rather than the paper's analysis. Across this sample there are 450,000 or so distinct CDR3 sequences, with 14% seen only once. The ten largest clones represent around 0.48% of the sample.

Every donor in the study was a healthy Caucasian. Three pairs of female monozygotic twins, all aged about 18 to 29 years, were included in the twin cohort. Positive isolation kits from Invitrogen were used to isolate the CD4+ and CD8+ T cell populations. This sample also belongs to another study, concerning yellow fever vaccine responses in identical twins. As the second publication notes: The T cell response to vaccination in identical twins was reported by the authors to appear partly convergent and partly personalized. Focusing on identical twins, the study followed the T cell clones that responded to the vaccine, and did so with precision.

Material for sequencing was CD4+ T cells sorted from blood. This TCR was sampled from a young woman in good health. The sequence is built from TRBV20-1 and TRBJ2-5; no D segment can be confidently identified. The DNA sequence follows: TGCAGTGCTAGAAGCCTAGACGGAGAGACCCAGTACTTC. This encodes CSARSLDGETQYF.